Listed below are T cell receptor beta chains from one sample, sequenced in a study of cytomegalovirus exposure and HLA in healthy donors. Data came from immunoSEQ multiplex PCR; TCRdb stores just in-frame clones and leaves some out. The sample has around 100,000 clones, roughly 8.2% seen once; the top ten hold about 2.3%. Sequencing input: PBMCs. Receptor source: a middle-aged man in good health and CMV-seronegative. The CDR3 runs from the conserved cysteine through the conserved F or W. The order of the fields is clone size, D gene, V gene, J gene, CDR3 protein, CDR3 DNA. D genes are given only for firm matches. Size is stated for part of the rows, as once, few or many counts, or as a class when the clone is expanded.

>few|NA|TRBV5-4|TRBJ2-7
CASSFGGSRQEQYF
TGTGCCAGCAGCTTCGGCGGTAGCCGGCAAGAGCAGTACTTC
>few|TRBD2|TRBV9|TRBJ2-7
CASSVASGVYEQYF
TGTGCCAGCAGCGTAGCTAGCGGGGTATACGAGCAGTACTTC
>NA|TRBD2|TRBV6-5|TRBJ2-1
CASSYSSSGSTNEQFF
TGTGCCAGCAGTTACTCTTCTAGCGGGAGTACCAATGAGCAGTTCTTC
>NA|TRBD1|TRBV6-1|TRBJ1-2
CASRTDRGSGYTF
TGTGCCAGCAGAACCGACAGGGGGAGCGGCTACACCTTC
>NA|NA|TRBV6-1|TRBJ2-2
CASSPQTNTGELFF
TGTGCCAGCAGTCCACAGACGAACACCGGGGAGCTGTTTTTT
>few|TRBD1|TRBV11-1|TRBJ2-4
CASSWRDRGPNIQYF
TGTGCCAGCAGCTGGAGGGACAGGGGGCCGAACATTCAGTACTTC
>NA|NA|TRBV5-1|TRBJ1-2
CASSLEGLSGNGYTF
TGCGCCAGCAGCTTGGAAGGATTGTCGGGAAATGGCTACACCTTC
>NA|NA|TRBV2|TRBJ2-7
CASKEGHYVQYF
TGTGCCAGCAAAGAAGGCCACTATGTGCAGTACTTC
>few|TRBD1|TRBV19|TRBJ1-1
CASSTPGQMNTEAFF
TGTGCCAGTAGTACACCGGGACAGATGAACACTGAAGCTTTCTTT
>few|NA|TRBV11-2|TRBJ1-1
CASRVSGRMNTEAFF
TGTGCCAGCAGGGTTTCCGGCAGGATGAACACTGAAGCTTTCTTT
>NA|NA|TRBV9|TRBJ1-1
CASSVAERRTEAFF
TGTGCCAGCAGCGTAGCTGAGCGACGTACTGAAGCTTTCTTT
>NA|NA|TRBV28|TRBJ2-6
CASLVRGANVLTF
TGTGCCAGCTTAGTACGTGGGGCCAACGTCCTGACTTTC
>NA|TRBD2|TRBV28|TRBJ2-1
CASSFGSSGGEKQFF
TGTGCCAGCAGTTTCGGCTCTAGCGGGGGGGAGAAGCAGTTCTTC
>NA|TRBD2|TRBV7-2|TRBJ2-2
CASSVAGGTGELFF
TGTGCCAGCAGCGTTGCGGGGGGCACCGGGGAGCTGTTTTTT
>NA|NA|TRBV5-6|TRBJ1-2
CASSASFWGYTF
TGTGCCAGCAGCGCTAGTTTTTGGGGCTACACCTTC
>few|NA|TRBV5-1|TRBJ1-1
CASSLASNTEAFF
TGCGCCAGCAGCTTGGCCTCGAACACTGAAGCTTTCTTT
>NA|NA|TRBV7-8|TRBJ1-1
CASKRSGTEAFF
TGTGCAAGCAAAAGGTCGGGAACTGAAGCTTTCTTT
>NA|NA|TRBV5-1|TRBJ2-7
CASSPAGLSLSYEQYF
TGCGCCAGCAGCCCCGCGGGACTCTCCCTCTCCTACGAGCAGTACTTC
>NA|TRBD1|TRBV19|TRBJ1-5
CASRGGPGQANQPQHF
TGTGCCAGTAGGGGGGGGCCGGGACAGGCAAATCAGCCCCAGCATTTT
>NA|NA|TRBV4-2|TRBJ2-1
CASSQEGDNRAKQFF
TGTGCCAGCAGCCAAGAAGGTGATAACAGGGCGAAGCAGTTCTTC
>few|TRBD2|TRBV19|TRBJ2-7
CASTSLAGVGEQYF
TGTGCCAGTACCTCACTAGCGGGAGTGGGTGAGCAGTACTTC
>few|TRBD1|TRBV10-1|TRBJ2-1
CASSAGQGINNEQFF
TGCGCCAGCAGTGCTGGACAGGGGATTAACAATGAGCAGTTCTTC
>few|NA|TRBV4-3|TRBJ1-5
CASSQMWTFGQPQHF
TGCGCCAGCAGCCAAATGTGGACTTTCGGGCAGCCCCAGCATTTT
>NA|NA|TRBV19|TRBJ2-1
CASSIDLPGLDEQFF
TGTGCCAGTAGTATAGATCTGCCAGGGCTTGATGAGCAGTTCTTC
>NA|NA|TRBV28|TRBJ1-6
CASSLPSRESPLHF
TGTGCCAGCAGTCTTCCTAGTAGGGAGTCACCCCTCCACTTT
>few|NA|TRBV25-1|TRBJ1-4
CASSGGGWEKLFF
TGTGCCAGCAGTGGGGGGGGTTGGGAAAAACTGTTTTTT
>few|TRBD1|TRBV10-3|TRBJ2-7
CAIRMGQSYEQYF
TGTGCCATCAGGATGGGACAGTCCTACGAGCAGTACTTC
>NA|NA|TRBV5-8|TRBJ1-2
CASRSFYGYTF
TGTGCCAGCAGATCTTTCTATGGCTACACCTTC
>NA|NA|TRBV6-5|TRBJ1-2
CASSSGVIHGYTF
TGTGCCAGCAGTTCAGGGGTTATTCATGGCTACACCTTC
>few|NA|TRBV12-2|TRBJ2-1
CASRSRTVRVGYNEQFF
TGTGCAAGTCGCTCCCGGACGGTGCGGGTTGGCTACAATGAGCAGTTCTTC
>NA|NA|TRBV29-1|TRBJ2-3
CSVDGAEGGVPDTQYF
TGCAGCGTTGATGGAGCGGAAGGGGGAGTCCCAGATACGCAGTATTTT
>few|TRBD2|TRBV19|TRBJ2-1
CASSIPAGSYNEQFF
TGTGCCAGTAGTATACCAGCGGGGTCTTACAATGAGCAGTTCTTC
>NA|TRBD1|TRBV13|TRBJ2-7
CASSFWTGDYEQYF
TGTGCCAGCAGCTTCTGGACAGGGGATTACGAGCAGTACTTC
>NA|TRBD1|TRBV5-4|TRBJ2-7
CASSPGTATYEQYF
TGTGCCAGCAGCCCCGGGACAGCGACCTACGAGCAGTACTTC
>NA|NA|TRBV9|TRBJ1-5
CASSADGVGNQPQHF
TGTGCCAGCAGCGCAGACGGGGTAGGGAATCAGCCCCAGCATTTT
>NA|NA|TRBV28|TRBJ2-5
CASSLPRGETQYF
TGTGCCAGCAGTTTGCCCAGGGGAGAGACCCAGTACTTC
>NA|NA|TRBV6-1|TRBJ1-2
CASIGGQNYGYTF
TGTGCCAGCATCGGAGGACAGAACTATGGCTACACCTTC
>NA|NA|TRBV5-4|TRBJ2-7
CASSFVDSHEQYF
TGTGCCAGCAGCTTTGTAGACTCCCACGAGCAGTACTTC
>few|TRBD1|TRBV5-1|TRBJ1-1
CASRFRTGQTKNTEAFF
TGCGCCAGCCGATTCCGGACAGGGCAAACTAAGAACACTGAAGCTTTCTTT
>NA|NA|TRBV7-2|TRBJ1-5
CASSPTGQRIDQPQHF
TGTGCCAGCAGCCCTACCGGACAGCGGATAGATCAGCCCCAGCATTTT
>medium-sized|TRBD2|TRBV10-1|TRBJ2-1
CASSPQRESYNEQFF
TGCGCCAGCAGCCCCCAGCGGGAATCCTACAATGAGCAGTTCTTC
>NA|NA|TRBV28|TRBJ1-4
CASSPYEQGSGKKLFF
TGTGCCAGCAGCCCTTATGAACAGGGTTCCGGCAAAAAACTGTTTTTT
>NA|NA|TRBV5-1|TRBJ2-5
CASSPGTPQETQYF
TGCGCCAGCAGCCCCGGGACACCTCAAGAGACCCAGTACTTC
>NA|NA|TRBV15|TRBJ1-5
CATSRNRDQPQHF
TGTGCCACCAGCAGAAACAGGGATCAGCCCCAGCATTTT
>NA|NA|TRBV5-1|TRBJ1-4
CASSSDPGEKLFF
TGCGCCAGCAGTTCGGATCCGGGGGAAAAACTGTTTTTT
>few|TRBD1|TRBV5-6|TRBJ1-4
CASSFLTGGNEKLFF
TGTGCCAGCAGCTTTCTGACAGGGGGTAATGAAAAACTGTTTTTT
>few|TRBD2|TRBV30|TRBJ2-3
CAWRGLNTDTQYF
TGTGCCTGGAGGGGACTAAACACAGATACGCAGTATTTT
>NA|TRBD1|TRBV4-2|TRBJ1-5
CASSQDGTGDQPQHF
TGTGCCAGCAGCCAAGATGGGACAGGGGATCAGCCCCAGCATTTT
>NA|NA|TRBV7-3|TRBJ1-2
CASSLYPVANYGYTF
TGTGCCAGCAGCTTATACCCAGTTGCTAACTATGGCTACACCTTC
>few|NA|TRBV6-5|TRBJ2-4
CASRRENIQYF
TGTGCCAGCAGGCGGGAAAACATTCAGTACTTC
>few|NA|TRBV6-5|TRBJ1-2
CASRPGGSYGYTF
TGTGCCAGCAGGCCCGGGGGGTCCTATGGCTACACCTTC